One sample yielded the 26 T cell receptor beta chains listed below, sequenced in a study of cytomegalovirus exposure and HLA in healthy donors. With 60 Vbeta and 13 Jbeta primers, the PCR was carried out. Here immunoSEQ multiplex PCR was the method, and the copy in TCRdb shows in-frame clones only, minus some. The profile shows about 160,000 clones, around 80% of them singletons. The specimen sequenced was PBMCs. The source is a male donor in good health and CMV-seropositive.

J is TRBJ2-1 and V is TRBV5-4, with D possibly matching TRBD2 (5 bases). The CDR3 totals 16 residues. V gave up 5 bases and J gave up 6 bases, with 21 bases separating them. The germline V gene encodes CDR1 SGHNT and CDR2 YYREEE (reference sequence). The CDR3 here is CASRPPRSGFTNEQFF. The CDR3 nucleotides are TGTGCCAGCAGGCCTCCTAGGTCGGGATTCACCAATGAGCAGTTCTTC.

The rearrangement uses TRBV11-2 and TRBJ2-3; D might be TRBD2 (5 bases). The germline V and J ends were trimmed by 6 bases and 0 bases, with 16 bases remaining between them. Per germline, CDR1 SGHAT and CDR2 FQNNGV. This CDR3 contains 16 residues. The DNA for the CDR3 is TGTGCCAGCAGGACTTATCGGGGATTAAGCACAGATACGCAGTATTTT. This translates into CASRTYRGLSTDTQYF. Variable domain in full (rest from reference TRBV11-2 and TRBJ2-3): EAGVAQSPRYKIIEKRQSVAFWCNPISGHATLYWYQQILGQGPKLLIQFQNNGVVDDSQLPKDRFSAERLKGVDSTLKIQPAKLEDSAVYLCASRTYRGLSTDTQYFGPGTRLTVL.

This clone has a single count. J is TRBJ2-1 and V is TRBV14; 9 nucleotides match TRBD1. The CDR3 sequence is 16 residues long. CDR1 is SGHDN, CDR2 FVKESK, per germline. The ends lost 3 bases at V and 7 bases at J; junction bases unmatched: 10. CDR3 in DNA: TGTGCCAGCAGCCACTCGTTCGGGACAGGGTCGAATGAGCAGTTCTTC. Translation: CASSHSFGTGSNEQFF.

J is TRBJ1-5 and V is TRBV5-6; 7 nucleotides line up with TRBD1. The J segment lost 0 bases and the V segment lost 1 base, leaving 1 base of the junction unmatched. Germline V gene lookup returns CDR1 SGHDT and CDR2 YYEEEE. The CDR3 contains 15 residues. CDR3 sequence reads: CASSLTGASNQPQHF. The CDR3 bases are TGTGCCAGCAGCTTGACAGGGGCTAGCAATCAGCCCCAGCATTTT.

The V and J genes are TRBV4-1 and TRBJ1-1; D is unclear. V lost 0 bases to trimming and J lost 1 base, with 9 bases between them. The CDR3 extends over 15 amino acids. CDR1 and CDR2 (germline): MGHRA, YSYEKL. The CDR3 region is CASSQEKTRNTEAFF. As DNA, the CDR3 is TGCGCCAGCAGCCAAGAGAAAACGAGGAACACTGAAGCTTTCTTT.

The CDR3 loop is CASRGRGAGDYEQYF. Written as DNA, the CDR3 is TGTGCCAGCAGAGGACGGGGGGCTGGAGACTACGAGCAGTACTTC. The chain is built from TRBV6-5 and TRBJ2-7, with a tentative D call TRBD2 (7 bases). V was trimmed by 6 bases and J by 3 bases, leaving 18 bases between them. CDR3 size: 15 residues. From germline, CDR1 is MNHEY and CDR2 SVGAGI.

The chain joins TRBV19 to TRBJ1-1; D is undetermined. Per germline, CDR1 LNHDA and CDR2 SQIVND (reference sequence). V lost 9 bases and J lost 1, with 15 bases in between. This CDR3 has 14 amino acids. The CDR3 region is CASTPPERNTEAFF. The CDR3 nucleotides are TGTGCCAGCACCCCCCCCGAGAGGAACACTGAAGCTTTCTTT.

The CDR3 sequence: CAWSAGLAGNEQFF. CDR3 nucleotides: TGTGCCTGGAGTGCGGGACTAGCGGGGAATGAGCAGTTCTTC. J is TRBJ2-1 and V is TRBV30; 13 bases are shared with TRBD2. The CDR3 spans 14 residues. The V gene's germline CDR1 is GTSNPN and CDR2 SVGIG (reference sequence). V was clipped by 1 base and J by 7 bases; unmatched bases: 1. The whole variable domain, filled in from reference TRBV30 and TRBJ2-1, reads SQTIHQWPATLVQPVGSPLSLECTVEGTSNPNLYWYRQAAGRGLQLLFYSVGIGQISSEVPQNLSASRPQDRQFILSSKKLLLSDSGFYLCAWSAGLAGNEQFFGPGTRLTVL.

This clone was detected only once. The chain joins TRBV4-3 to TRBJ1-2; D is possibly TRBD1 (5 bases). Germline loops: CDR1 LGHNA, CDR2 YSLEER. Between the trimmed V and J ends, which lost 0 bases and 4 bases, there was a span of 15 bases. This CDR3 contains 16 residues. The CDR3 loop reads CASSQDLQDGGYGYTF. The DNA for the CDR3 is TGCGCCAGCAGCCAAGACCTCCAGGACGGGGGCTATGGCTACACCTTC.

The chain carries TRBV2 and TRBJ1-4; 7 nucleotides agree with TRBD1. The CDR3 extends over 16 amino acids. Germline V lookup: CDR1 SNHLY, CDR2 FYNNEI. The trim removed 2 bases at V and 5 bases at J, leaving 8 bases unmatched. The DNA of the CDR3 is TGTGCCAGCAGTGAAACCCGGGGACAGCAGAATGAAAAACTGTTTTTT. As protein: CASSETRGQQNEKLFF.

The CDR3 DNA is TGCGCCAGCAGCCCGGTCGGGAGGGTGTGGACTGAAGCTTTCTTT. Amino acids: CASSPVGRVWTEAFF. The gene calls are TRBV4-3 and TRBJ1-1, with D unclear. Trimming cost V 4 bases and J 5 bases, with 17 bases left between them. Germline CDR1 reads LGHNA; CDR2 reads YSLEER. The CDR3 runs 15 residues.

The chain joins TRBV27 to TRBJ2-3, with 10 bases fitting TRBD1. Trimming took 8 bases from V and 0 from J; bases not matched to a gene: 14. The CDR3 loop spans 18 amino acids. Looked up from germline, CDR1 is MNHEY and CDR2 is SMNVEV (reference sequence). The CDR3, as DNA: TGTGCCAGCGGCCGCCCCGGGACAGGGGATTCTAGCACAGATACGCAGTATTTT. It codes for CASGRPGTGDSSTDTQYF.

This chain joins TRBV15 and TRBJ1-2; D unclear. CDR1 is LNHNV and CDR2 is YYDKDF in the germline V gene (reference sequence). The CDR3 covers 11 residues. V was clipped by 5 bases and J by 4 bases, with 5 bases between them. The CDR3, as DNA: TGTGCCACCAGCGGCCCCTATGGCTACACCTTC. The encoded protein is CATSGPYGYTF.

The chain uses TRBV6-5 and TRBJ2-1, with 12 bases identical to TRBD2. The CDR3 is 14 amino acids. CDR1 and CDR2 from the germline V gene are MNHEY and SVGAGI. The trim removed 5 bases at V and 8 bases at J, leaving 4 bases unmatched. The CDR3 sequence: CASSLAGGRDEQFF. The CDR3 DNA follows: TGTGCCAGCAGTCTAGCGGGAGGGAGAGATGAGCAGTTCTTC.

The genes are TRBV5-1 and TRBJ1-5, with a tentative D call TRBD1 (5 bases). The CDR3 runs 13 residues. V lost 4 bases, J lost 4 bases, and 9 bases lay in between. From germline, CDR1 is SGHRS and CDR2 YFSETQ. The CDR3 protein is CASSLGENQPQHF. CDR3 sequence (DNA): TGCGCCAGCAGCCTAGGGGAAAATCAGCCCCAGCATTTT.

This chain links TRBV14 with TRBJ1-1; 11 bases match TRBD1. The germline gives CDR1 SGHDN, CDR2 FVKESK. The CDR3 has 17 residues. V shed 3 bases and J 0 bases; nucleotides not matched to a gene: 6. The CDR3 coding sequence is TGTGCCAGCAGCCACCTAGGACAGGGGGCCCTGAACACTGAAGCTTTCTTT. This translates into CASSHLGQGALNTEAFF.

This sequence joins TRBV30 and TRBJ2-7; TRBD1 is a possible D gene (7 bases). This CDR3 has 15 amino acids. Germline loops: CDR1 GTSNPN, CDR2 SVGIG (reference sequence). Trimming removed 5 bases from V and 0 bases from J, with 17 bases in between. The chain's CDR3 is CAWSSGGTVSYEQYF. The DNA for the CDR3 is TGTGCCTGGTCCTCCGGCGGGACAGTCTCCTACGAGCAGTACTTC.

The gene calls are TRBV20-1 and TRBJ2-7, with 7 nucleotides matching TRBD1. The CDR3 is made up of 11 amino acids. The ends lost 7 bases at V and 2 bases at J; junction bases unmatched: 2. Germline V gives CDR1 DFQATT, CDR2 SNEGSKA (reference sequence). The CDR3 bases are TGCAGTGTACAGGGGACCTACGAGCAGTACTTC. Translating it yields CSVQGTYEQYF.

This clone was counted between two and nine times. This rearrangement joins TRBV4-3 to TRBJ1-4; TRBD1 might be the D (6 bases). CDR3 length equals 16 residues. Germline loops: CDR1 LGHNA, CDR2 YSLEER. V was trimmed by 0 bases and J by 7 bases, leaving 15 bases between them. The CDR3, as DNA: TGCGCCAGCAGCCAAGATTTCAGGGGTGGAAGTGAAAAACTGTTTTTT. Its protein is CASSQDFRGGSEKLFF.

About this clone: Other DNA sequences of this sample code for an identical CDR3. The CDR3 protein is CASSLENNEQFF. The DNA for the CDR3 is TGTGCCAGCAGTTTAGAGAACAATGAGCAGTTCTTC. V usage is TRBV27 and J usage is TRBJ2-1; D is ambiguous. CDR1 and CDR2 (germline): MNHEY, SMNVEV (reference sequence). V was pared by 2 bases and J by 5 bases, with 4 bases between. The CDR3 is made up of 12 amino acids.

The chain joins TRBV11-2 to TRBJ2-7; 12 bases align to TRBD2. V was pared by 5 bases and J by 0 bases, with 8 bases of the junction left unmatched. The germline gives CDR1 SGHAT, CDR2 FQNNGV. The CDR3 loop spans 17 amino acids. The CDR3 sequence: CASSRGLAGRSSYEQYF. CDR3 DNA sequence: TGTGCCAGCAGCCGAGGACTAGCGGGACGAAGCTCCTACGAGCAGTACTTC.

This clone showed up just once. This chain links TRBV5-4 with TRBJ2-3; 8 bases are a match to TRBD2. The CDR3 runs 17 residues. Germline values: CDR1 SGHNT, CDR2 YYREEE (reference sequence). J gave up 0 bases and V 0 bases, and 6 bases lay outside the gene matches. CDR3 sequence reads: CASSLETRGASTDTQYF. CDR3 bases: TGTGCCAGCAGCTTGGAAACGCGGGGGGCAAGCACAGATACGCAGTATTTT.

The rearrangement joins TRBV6-5 to TRBJ2-2; D is perhaps TRBD1 (6 bases). The germline gives CDR1 MNHEY, CDR2 SVGAGI. V gave up 0 bases and J gave up 6 bases, with 11 bases separating them. The CDR3 runs 15 residues. This CDR3 is CASSYSMAGAGELFF. For the CDR3, the DNA is TGTGCCAGCAGTTACTCGATGGCAGGGGCCGGGGAGCTGTTTTTT.

The chain employs TRBV6-5 and TRBJ1-2; 8 bases line up with TRBD1. Germline V lookup: CDR1 MNHEY, CDR2 SVGAGI. Unmatched junction bases numbered 8, after V lost 6 bases and J lost 2 bases. CDR3 size: 15 residues. CDR3 coding DNA: TGTGCCAGCAGCCTTTGGGCAGGGGGCAACTATGGCTACACCTTC. This codes for CASSLWAGGNYGYTF.

V is TRBV30 and J is TRBJ1-2, with D tentatively TRBD1 (6 bases). Germline V lookup: CDR1 GTSNPN, CDR2 SVGIG (reference sequence). The V and J ends lost 5 bases and 2 bases respectively, with 6 bases between them. CDR3 length: 11 residues. The CDR3 DNA reads TGTGCCTGGGGACAGAACTATGGCTACACCTTC. Its translation: CAWGQNYGYTF. Complete variable domain (other parts from reference TRBV30 and TRBJ1-2): SQTIHQWPATLVQPVGSPLSLECTVEGTSNPNLYWYRQAAGRGLQLLFYSVGIGQISSEVPQNLSASRPQDRQFILSSKKLLLSDSGFYLCAWGQNYGYTFGSGTRLTVV.

The chain recombines TRBV7-9 with TRBJ2-2, with D possibly matching TRBD1 (6 bases). Trimming pared 5 bases from V and 1 base from J, leaving 11 bases between. The V gene's germline CDR1 is SEHNR and CDR2 FQNEAQ (reference sequence). This CDR3 contains 15 residues. CDR3 region: CASSPGTKNTGELFF. CDR3 sequence (DNA): TGTGCCAGCAGCCCCGGGACAAAGAACACCGGGGAGCTGTTTTTT.